This T cell receptor beta chain was profiled in a study of blood T cell repertoires in COVID-19 (dated by TCRdb to 2020 to 2022). With regard to the full study: Samples covering the acute and convalescent phases of COVID-19 were provided by collaborators in the United States, Italy and Spain. The prospective study material was composed of cDNA or gDNA derived from T cells, B-cell-depleted T cells, or PBMCs. Deeply sampled blood TCRbeta repertoires from subjects exposed to, actively infected with, or recovered from COVID-19 were included in the dataset. The repertoires were made available in a free public database intended to serve as a resource for research on the immune response to SARS-CoV-2. The samples were drawn from the first 160 participants of the ongoing ImmuneRACE study and from more than 1,000 subjects provided by 6 global collaborators. A de-identified subject ID, COVID-19 status, age in years and sex were almost always included in the sample metadata. Where available, HLA class I and class II types were obtained from metadata supplied by the sample provider rather than from assay-based typing. Beyond this particular receptor, the publication reports: The quantity of clinical and demographic metadata differed by source and by participant and was supplied without curation.

The sample holds one count of this clone. This receptor's antigen is unknown. One base away there is no much larger clone; base qualities are not given. The immunoSEQ Assay, a bias-controlled multiplex PCR, was used to amplify TCRbeta CDR3 regions from genomic DNA. As for the original processing: Within the assay, amplification of reference gene primers was used to estimate how many nucleated cells each sample contained. To quantify the absolute abundance of each unique TCRbeta CDR3 rearrangement, sequence reads were collapsed and filtered. Productive Simpson clonality was computed per sample as the square root of Simpson's diversity index over productive rearrangements. In TCRdb, the immuneACCESS table is reduced to in-frame sequences with V and J assigned. These tables do not hold every clone; where another copy was compared, an unresolved V gene accounts for under half, and the others remain unexplained. D and trimming come from the DNA, and the V and J calls and clone size come from that table. The sample records a few hundred thousand clones, approximately 88% of which are singletons. About 5.9% of the sample comes from the top ten.

From the germline V gene (reference sequence), CDR1 is GTSNPN and CDR2 is SVGIG. The junction shows trimming of 0 bases on V and 4 bases on J, and the gene matches do not reach 4 bases of it. The CDR3, cysteine through phenylalanine, is 14 amino acids long. The entry retains the CDR3 DNA only, 42 bases that are in frame from base 1. One collaborating source in Seattle enrolled patients while the patients were actively infected and followed the patients over time throughout the course of disease. The collaborating institutions used their own protocols to collect whole blood in K2EDTA tubes. For TCRbeta analysis, collaborator samples were shipped as frozen whole blood, as isolated PBMCs, or as DNA extracted from either sample type.

The V gene is TRBV30 and the J gene is TRBJ2-5, with TRBD2 identical over 8 junction bases. The origin of this receptor is a woman between 25 and 40 years old with COVID-19, enrolled during active disease. What was sequenced was peripheral blood. The CDR3 region: CAWSVLLAVETQYF. The DNA is as follows: TGTGCCTGGAGTGTGCTACTAGCGGTAGAGACCCAGTACTTC.